Each of the 10 T cell receptor beta chains below was sequenced from the same sample in a study of blood T cell repertoires in COVID-19. TCRdb's table, derived via immunoSEQ multiplex PCR, lists solely in-frame clones and lacks some. This sample has about 240,000 clones, with 87% found just once. Input material: PBMCs or T cells enriched from blood (not recorded which). These receptors all come from a woman in her twenties or thirties with acute COVID-19.

V usage is TRBV30 and J usage is TRBJ1-1; D gene ambiguous. This CDR3 region has 13 residues. Trimming took 5 bases from V and 4 from J, leaving 14 bases between them. CDR1 and CDR2 (germline): GTSNPN, SVGIG (reference sequence). DNA of the CDR3: TGTGCCTGGGGCCGTCTCTATGGCACTGAAGCTTTCTTT. Its protein is CAWGRLYGTEAFF. Based on the CDR3 plus reference TRBV30 and TRBJ1-1, the full variable domain is SQTIHQWPATLVQPVGSPLSLECTVEGTSNPNLYWYRQAAGRGLQLLFYSVGIGQISSEVPQNLSASRPQDRQFILSSKKLLLSDSGFYLCAWGRLYGTEAFFGQGTRLTVV.

J is TRBJ1-5 and V is TRBV15, with 9 nucleotides matching TRBD1. After removal of 0 bases from V and 3 bases from J, the junction contained 6 bases not matched to a gene. Germline values: CDR1 LNHNV, CDR2 YYDKDF (reference sequence). The CDR3 sequence is 17 residues long. The chain's CDR3 is CATSREAGQGSNQPQHF. As DNA, the CDR3 is TGTGCCACCAGCAGAGAAGCAGGACAGGGGTCCAATCAGCCCCAGCATTTT.

This chain connects TRBV6-5 to TRBJ1-3; possibly TRBD1 for D (5 bases). The germline V gene encodes CDR1 MNHEY and CDR2 SVGAGI. Trimming pared 0 bases from V and 1 base from J, leaving 7 bases between. This CDR3 comprises 15 residues. The CDR3 DNA follows: TGTGCCAGCAGTTACTCTCAGGGTTCTGGAAACACCATATATTTT. This sequence encodes CASSYSQGSGNTIYF.

The chain couples TRBV6-6 to TRBJ1-1; the match to TRBD1 covers 11 bases. The CDR3 spans 16 residues. Per germline, CDR1 MNHNY and CDR2 SVGAGI (reference sequence). Germline trimming cut 6 bases from V and 11 bases from J; bases unmatched to any gene: 17. The CDR3 loop is CASRSGQGADSFYAFF. The CDR3 DNA follows: TGTGCCAGCAGATCCGGACAGGGGGCGGATTCCTTCTACGCTTTCTTT.

The genes are TRBV11-2 and TRBJ2-2; TRBD2 agrees at 8 bases. The V gene end was trimmed by 5 bases and the J gene end by 1 base; junction bases not matched to a gene: 9. The CDR3 length is 17 residues. Germline V gene data show CDR1 as SGHAT and CDR2 as FQNNGV. CDR3 sequence: CASSQPGGAMNTGELFF. CDR3 bases: TGTGCCAGCAGCCAACCGGGGGGGGCCATGAACACCGGGGAGCTGTTTTTT.

This chain links TRBV27 with TRBJ1-1; the D gene is possibly TRBD1 (6 bases). There are 16 residues in the CDR3. CDR1 and CDR2 from the germline V gene are MNHEY and SMNVEV (reference sequence). The V end lost 8 bases, the J end lost 4 bases, and 23 bases lay between the germline ends. The CDR3 loop reads CASSLSRGGVVTEAFF. The DNA of the CDR3 is TGTGCCAGCTCCCTTAGCAGGGGTGGGGTAGTCACTGAAGCTTTCTTT.

V and J are TRBV5-1 and TRBJ1-6, with D possibly being TRBD1 (5 bases). The length of the CDR3 is 15 residues. V lost 0 bases and J 6 bases, leaving 10 bases between the germline ends. Germline CDR1 SGHRS, CDR2 YFSETQ. CDR3 DNA: TGCGCCAGCAGCTTGGAAGGCAGGGCTAATTCACCCCTCCACTTT. Its protein is CASSLEGRANSPLHF.

This clone has just one count. The V gene is TRBV11-2, the J gene TRBJ2-7; tentative D call: TRBD1 (5 bases). CDR1 is SGHAT, CDR2 FQNNGV, per germline. CDR3 length: 14 amino acids. The V end was cut by 5 bases, the J end by 1 base, with 12 bases between. The CDR3 here is CASSRVGESYEQYF. DNA for the CDR3: TGTGCCAGCAGCCGAGTAGGGGAATCCTACGAGCAGTACTTC.

This clone was found once. The genes are TRBV5-1 and TRBJ1-1, with 8 bases that match TRBD1. In germline, CDR1 is SGHRS, CDR2 YFSETQ. The J segment lost 1 base and the V segment lost 4 bases, leaving 3 bases of the junction unmatched. This CDR3 comprises 14 residues. DNA of the CDR3: TGCGCCAGCAGCCCCGGGACAGGGAACACTGAAGCTTTCTTT. It specifies CASSPGTGNTEAFF.

V is TRBV6-5 and J is TRBJ1-3, with 10 bases matching TRBD1. The V gene end was trimmed by 5 bases and the J gene end by 8 bases; junction bases not matched to a gene: 3. This CDR3 region has 13 residues. Germline V lookup: CDR1 MNHEY, CDR2 SVGAGI. The CDR3 sequence is CASSRDRGDTIYF. DNA of the CDR3: TGTGCCAGCAGTCGGGACAGGGGCGACACCATATATTTT.